The 19 T cell receptor beta chains presented below share a single source sample, sequenced in a study of beta chain features in type 1 diabetes. Study-wide results and caveats: All four CD4+ subsets of Type 1 diabetes patients contained TCRB CDR3s that were moderately but significantly shorter.

Expressed TCRB transcripts were sequenced because the entire RNA isolate underwent reverse transcription. Some clones are missing from TCRdb's copy, which holds only in-frame ones; the method was immunoSEQ multiplex PCR. The sample has some 640,000 clones; roughly 13% are singletons. Their cognate antigens are unknown. The specimen was naive CD4+ T cells from blood. The source of these receptors is a man aged 18 to 35 with type 1 diabetes.

This clone was observed a few times. V is TRBV29-1 and J is TRBJ1-1, with a possible D match to TRBD1 (6 bases). The ends were cut back, 7 bases at V and 1 base at J, with 13 bases in the middle. CDR3 length: 13 residues. Germline V gives CDR1 SQVTM, CDR2 ANQGSEA. For the CDR3, the DNA is TGCAGCGCAAGGAGACAGGAGAACACTGAAGCTTTCTTT. It translates to CSARRQENTEAFF.

This clone was observed a handful of times. This CDR3 is also generated by other DNA sequences in the sample. The chain recombines TRBV6-5 with TRBJ1-3; D gene unclear. This CDR3 has 11 residues. V was trimmed by 8 bases and J by 3 bases, leaving 5 bases between them. Germline V gives CDR1 MNHEY, CDR2 SVGAGI. CDR3: CASGLGNTIYF. The CDR3 DNA is TGTGCCAGCGGTCTTGGAAACACCATATATTTT.

The chain is built from TRBV4-2 and TRBJ1-5, with D hard to call. Trimming cost V 4 bases and J 1 base, with 11 bases left between them. The CDR3 has 15 residues. Per the germline V gene, CDR1 is LGHNA and CDR2 is YNFKEQ. CDR3 sequence reads: CASSLSRTSNQPQHF. The CDR3 DNA reads TGTGCCAGCAGCCTTTCGAGGACCAGCAATCAGCCCCAGCATTTT.

The chain joins TRBV19 to TRBJ2-7; D is possibly TRBD2 (6 bases). V was shortened by 7 bases and J by 3 bases, with 16 bases between the two germline ends. The CDR3 has 14 residues. The germline gives CDR1 LNHDA, CDR2 SQIVND (reference sequence). The CDR3 nucleotides are TGTGCCAGTACCTCATCCGGGAGCCTCTACGAGCAGTACTTC. Encoded protein: CASTSSGSLYEQYF.

This clone was seen more than once but under ten times. The chain employs TRBV4-1 and TRBJ1-2; 7 positions match TRBD1. CDR1 is MGHRA, CDR2 YSYEKL, per germline. This CDR3 has 13 amino acids. V dropped 1 base and J dropped 4; count of bases not matched to a gene: 0. Here the CDR3 reads CASSQGQGYGYTF. The CDR3 DNA sequence: TGCGCCAGCAGCCAAGGACAGGGCTATGGCTACACCTTC.

Note on this clone: Other nucleotide sequences in the sample specify the same CDR3. The chain carries TRBV9 and TRBJ2-7; D gene uncertain. Trimming stripped 0 bases from V and 1 base from J, with 5 bases between. CDR1 and CDR2 (germline): SGDLS, YYNGEE. The CDR3 totals 13 residues. As DNA, the CDR3 is TGTGCCAGCAGCGTAGGTGGTTCCTACGAGCAGTACTTC. Its protein product is CASSVGGSYEQYF. Full variable domain (rest looked up from reference TRBV9 and TRBJ2-7): DSGVTQTPKHLITATGQRVTLRCSPRSGDLSVYWYQQSLDQGLQFLIQYYNGEERAKGNILERFSAQQFPDLHSELNLSSLELGDSALYFCASSVGGSYEQYFGPGTRLTVT.

The J gene is TRBJ2-1, the V gene TRBV14; tentatively, D is TRBD2 (5 bases). The CDR3 loop spans 15 amino acids. In germline, CDR1 is SGHDN, CDR2 FVKESK. V lost 0 bases to trimming and J lost 6 bases, with 12 bases between them. CDR3 in amino acids: CASSQDAGVINEQFF. The CDR3, as DNA: TGTGCCAGCAGCCAAGATGCCGGGGTGATCAATGAGCAGTTCTTC.

The rearrangement joins TRBV7-9 to TRBJ1-2; TRBD1 is a possible D gene (6 bases). The CDR3 sequence is 14 residues long. CDR1 SEHNR and CDR2 FQNEAQ come from the germline V gene (reference sequence). Between the trimmed V and J ends, which lost 5 bases and 5 bases, there was a span of 15 bases. CDR3 coding DNA: TGTGCCAGCAGCCCCAGGGGCTGGGGGTATGGCTACACCTTC. This gives the protein CASSPRGWGYGYTF.

V is TRBV6-1 and J is TRBJ1-4, with a tentative D call TRBD1 (5 bases). The CDR3 covers 15 residues. The germline V gene encodes CDR1 MNHNS and CDR2 SASEGT. V was pared by 5 bases and J by 4 bases, with 14 bases between. Here the CDR3 reads CASSPQGPINEKLFF. CDR3 coding DNA: TGTGCCAGCAGTCCCCAGGGACCGATTAATGAAAAACTGTTTTTT.

This clone was observed a few times. This chain links TRBV29-1 with TRBJ1-1; D perhaps matches TRBD1 (5 bases). CDR3 size: 15 residues. V shed 7 bases and J shed 2 bases, with 20 bases lying between them. CDR1 is SQVTM and CDR2 is ANQGSEA in the germline V gene. CDR3 loop: CSGTGGTGSNTEAFF. The CDR3 nucleotides are TGCAGCGGAACCGGAGGGACGGGATCAAACACTGAAGCTTTCTTT.

The rearrangement uses TRBV29-1 and TRBJ1-1; perhaps TRBD1 as D (5 bases). V lost 2 bases and J 6 bases, leaving 16 bases between the germline ends. CDR3 length equals 14 residues. Looked up from germline, CDR1 is SQVTM and CDR2 is ANQGSEA. CDR3 sequence (DNA): TGCAGCGTTGAACTTCGCTATGGGGGACCTGAAGCTTTCTTT. It specifies CSVELRYGGPEAFF.

This clone was found a few times. The chain combines TRBV28 with TRBJ2-6, with D uncertain. The CDR3 loop spans 15 amino acids. V lost 1 base to trimming and J lost 0 bases, with 4 bases between them. Germline assignment: CDR1 MDHEN and CDR2 SYDVKM. For the CDR3, the DNA is TGTGCCAGCAGTTTATACCGCTCTGGGGCCAACGTCCTGACTTTC. It yields the protein CASSLYRSGANVLTF. The full variable domain, in which reference TRBV28 and TRBJ2-6 provide the parts outside the CDR3, is DVKVTQSSRYLVKRTGEKVFLECVQDMDHENMFWYRQDPGLGLRLIYFSYDVKMKEKGDIPEGYSVSREKKERFSLILESASTNQTSMYLCASSLYRSGANVLTFGAGSRLTVL.

The chain uses TRBV5-1 and TRBJ1-1; TRBD1 might be the D (5 bases). Trimming took 8 bases from V and 0 from J, leaving 11 bases between them. Germline CDR1 and CDR2: SGHRS and YFSETQ. There are 13 residues in the CDR3. DNA of the CDR3: TGCGCCAGTACGACAGCTATGAACACTGAAGCTTTCTTT. Amino acids: CASTTAMNTEAFF.

The chain combines TRBV19 with TRBJ1-3; D not certain. Germline values: CDR1 LNHDA, CDR2 SQIVND (reference sequence). V was clipped by 7 bases and J by 0 bases, with 7 bases between them. The CDR3 loop spans 13 amino acids. CDR3 loop: CASTLPSGNTIYF. The CDR3, as DNA: TGTGCCAGTACCCTGCCCTCTGGAAACACCATATATTTT.

The V gene is TRBV7-8, the J gene TRBJ1-2; perhaps TRBD1 as D (5 bases). The V end lost 5 bases, the J end lost 2 bases, and 9 bases lay between the germline ends. Germline-derived CDR1 and CDR2 are SGHVS and FQNEAQ. The CDR3 loop spans 13 amino acids. The CDR3, as DNA: TGTGCCAGCAGCCTGGCAGGGAACTATGGCTACACCTTC. This translates into CASSLAGNYGYTF. The full variable domain, in which reference TRBV7-8 and TRBJ1-2 provide the parts outside the CDR3, is GAGVSQSPRYKVAKRGQDVALRCDPISGHVSLFWYQQALGQGPEFLTYFQNEAQLDKSGLPSDRFFAERPEGSVSTLKIQRTQQEDSAVYLCASSLAGNYGYTFGSGTRLTVV.

As regards this clone: Other DNA sequences in this specimen translate into the identical CDR3. J is TRBJ2-5 and V is TRBV5-1, with D unclear. This CDR3 spans 12 amino acids. Germline V gene lookup returns CDR1 SGHRS and CDR2 YFSETQ. V shed 0 bases and J shed 3 bases, with 3 bases lying between them. CDR3 DNA: TGCGCCAGCAGCTTGGAAGAAGAGACCCAGTACTTC. This encodes CASSLEEETQYF.

The V and J genes are TRBV18 and TRBJ2-6; maybe TRBD1 (6 bases). The ends were cut back, 1 base at V and 0 bases at J, with 10 bases in the middle. Germline V CDR1 and CDR2: KGHSH, LQKENI. The CDR3 length is 17 residues. CDR3 sequence reads: CASSPLQGSSGANVLTF. CDR3 DNA: TGTGCCAGCTCACCACTTCAGGGGTCCTCTGGGGCCAACGTCCTGACTTTC. Variable domain in full (rest from reference TRBV18 and TRBJ2-6): NAGVMQNPRHLVRRRGQEARLRCSPMKGHSHVYWYRQLPEEGLKFMVYLQKENIIDESGMPKERFSAEFPKEGPSILRIQQVVRGDSAAYFCASSPLQGSSGANVLTFGAGSRLTVL.

The DNA for the CDR3 is TGTGCCAGCTCACCAACATCAGGACTAGCTCGGGCCAAAAACATTCAGTACTTC. It codes for CASSPTSGLARAKNIQYF. V and J are TRBV18 and TRBJ2-4, with 8 bases fitting TRBD2. This CDR3 comprises 18 residues. The V gene's germline CDR1 is KGHSH and CDR2 LQKENI. V trimming: 2 bases; J trimming: 1 base; junction bases outside the gene matches: 10.

This clone was detected only a few times. The V gene is TRBV30, the J gene TRBJ1-2, with TRBD1 as a possible D gene (5 bases). This CDR3 spans 14 amino acids. Per germline, CDR1 GTSNPN and CDR2 SVGIG (reference sequence). V shed 0 bases and J shed 2 bases, with 10 bases lying between them. The CDR3 bases are TGTGCCTGGAGTGTGGGGCAGTTGAACTATGGCTACACCTTC. It codes for CAWSVGQLNYGYTF.